Given below is one T cell receptor (beta chain) in context. Its antigen is currently unknown. The sample is drawn from a study of blood T cells in healthy people across ages. Study-level findings and limits: More naive CD4+ cells and higher diversity marked long-lived donors relative to aged donors.

The V gene's germline CDR1 is SGDLS and CDR2 YYNGEE. The CDR3 sequence is 14 residues long. V was trimmed by 0 bases and J by 1 base, leaving 5 bases between them. PCR was performed a second time for about 7 to 11 cycles using a sample-barcoded 5' primer and a J-beta primer mix. Each of the cDNA molecules was tagged by a template-switch adaptor with 12 random nucleotides. TCRdb re-analysed the 5' RACE reads in MiXCR, keeping a single row per CDR3 protein. The sample holds around 1,000,000 distinct CDR3 sequences, 20% to 25% seen once. The same sample was also used in a study of T cells of mothers and their children. As that study records: Over 8 million reads per mother and around 3 million per child were obtained.

The TCR comes from a girl aged 2 to 10 in good health. The chain couples TRBV9 to TRBJ1-5; D gene uncertain. Sequencing was performed on blood. Written as DNA, the CDR3 is TGTGCCAGCAGCGTAGGTAACAGCAATCAGCCCCAGCATTTT. Translating it yields CASSVGNSNQPQHF.